The text below deals with one T cell receptor beta chain. The antigen is not known. The data were obtained in a study of cytomegalovirus exposure and HLA in healthy donors. Overall study findings and caveats: A classifier reportedly called cytomegalovirus status with high sensitivity and specificity. TCR beta V- and J-gene trimming, according to a later analysis, was linked to a missense DCLRE1C variant.

60 Vbeta and 13 Jbeta primers were used in PCR. Clones were read by immunoSEQ multiplex PCR, and TCRdb kept only the in-frame ones, dropping some. The sample contains 95,000 to 150,000 clones, around 85% of which appear only once. Sequencing was performed on PBMCs. This TCR derives from a man aged 25-40 years in good health and CMV-seronegative.

The DNA of the CDR3 is TGTGCTAGCGAGACTCCCTGGGGAGGGGACGGTGAGACCCAGTACTTC. Protein: CASETPWGGDGETQYF. The V and J genes are TRBV12-5 and TRBJ2-5; 7 bases match TRBD2. The J segment lost 5 bases and the V segment lost 9 bases, leaving 18 bases of the junction unmatched. Germline V gives CDR1 LGHNT, CDR2 FRNRAP. This CDR3 is 16 amino acids long.